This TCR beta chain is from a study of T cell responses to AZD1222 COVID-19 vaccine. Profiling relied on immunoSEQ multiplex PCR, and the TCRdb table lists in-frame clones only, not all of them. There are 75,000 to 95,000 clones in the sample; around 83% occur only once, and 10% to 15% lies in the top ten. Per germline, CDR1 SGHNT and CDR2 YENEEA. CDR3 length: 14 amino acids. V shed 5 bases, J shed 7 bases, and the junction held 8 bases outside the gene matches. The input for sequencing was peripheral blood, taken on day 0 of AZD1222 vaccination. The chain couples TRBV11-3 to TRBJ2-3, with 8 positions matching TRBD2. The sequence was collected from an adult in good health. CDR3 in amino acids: CASSPRTGGNTQYF. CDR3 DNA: TGTGCCAGCAGCCCTAGGACGGGGGGGAATACGCAGTATTTT.